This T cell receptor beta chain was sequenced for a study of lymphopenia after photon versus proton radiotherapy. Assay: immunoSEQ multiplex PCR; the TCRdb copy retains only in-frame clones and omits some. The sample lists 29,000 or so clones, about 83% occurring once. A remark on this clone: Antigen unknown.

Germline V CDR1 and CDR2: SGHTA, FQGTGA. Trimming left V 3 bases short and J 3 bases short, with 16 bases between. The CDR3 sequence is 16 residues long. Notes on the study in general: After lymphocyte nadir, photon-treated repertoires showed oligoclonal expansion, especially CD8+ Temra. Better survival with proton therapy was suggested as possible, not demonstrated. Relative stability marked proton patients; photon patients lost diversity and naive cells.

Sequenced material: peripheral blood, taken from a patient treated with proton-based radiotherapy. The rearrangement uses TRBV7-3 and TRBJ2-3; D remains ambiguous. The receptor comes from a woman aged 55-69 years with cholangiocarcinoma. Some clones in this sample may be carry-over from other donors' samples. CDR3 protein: CASSLLRRARTDTQYF. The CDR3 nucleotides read TGTGCCAGCAGCTTGCTCCGACGTGCTAGAACAGATACGCAGTATTTT.